This T cell receptor beta chain was captured by sequencing in a study of T cells in Graves' hyperthyroidism and ophthalmopathy. Whole-study results and caveats: Within blood appeared most thyroid clonotypes that had expanded above 0.001.

Graves' hyperthyroidism was deemed stable given no ophthalmopathy progression within 18 months. V trimming: 6 bases; J trimming: 0 bases; junction bases outside the gene matches: 5. The CDR3 has 15 residues. Germline V gene data show CDR1 as SNHLY and CDR2 as FYNNEI. This clonotype has at least ten counts. The antigen is unknown. Authors of the study amplified TCR beta CDR3 regions from RNA transcripts. The TCR CDR3 first-round RT-PCR relied on the HTBI primer set. TCRdb re-derived calls from the multiplex PCR reads in MiXCR, one entry per CDR3 protein. The table shows around 450,000 distinct CDR3 sequences, with approximately 13% occurring only once.

The sample comprised blood. The V gene is TRBV2, the J gene TRBJ2-1; 7 positions agree with TRBD2. The TCR sequence derives from a woman aged 18-29 years with Graves' hyperthyroidism. Here the CDR3 DNA reads TGTGCCAGCAGGGCCGGGACTACCTCCTACAATGAGCAGTTCTTC. This gives the protein CASRAGTTSYNEQFF.